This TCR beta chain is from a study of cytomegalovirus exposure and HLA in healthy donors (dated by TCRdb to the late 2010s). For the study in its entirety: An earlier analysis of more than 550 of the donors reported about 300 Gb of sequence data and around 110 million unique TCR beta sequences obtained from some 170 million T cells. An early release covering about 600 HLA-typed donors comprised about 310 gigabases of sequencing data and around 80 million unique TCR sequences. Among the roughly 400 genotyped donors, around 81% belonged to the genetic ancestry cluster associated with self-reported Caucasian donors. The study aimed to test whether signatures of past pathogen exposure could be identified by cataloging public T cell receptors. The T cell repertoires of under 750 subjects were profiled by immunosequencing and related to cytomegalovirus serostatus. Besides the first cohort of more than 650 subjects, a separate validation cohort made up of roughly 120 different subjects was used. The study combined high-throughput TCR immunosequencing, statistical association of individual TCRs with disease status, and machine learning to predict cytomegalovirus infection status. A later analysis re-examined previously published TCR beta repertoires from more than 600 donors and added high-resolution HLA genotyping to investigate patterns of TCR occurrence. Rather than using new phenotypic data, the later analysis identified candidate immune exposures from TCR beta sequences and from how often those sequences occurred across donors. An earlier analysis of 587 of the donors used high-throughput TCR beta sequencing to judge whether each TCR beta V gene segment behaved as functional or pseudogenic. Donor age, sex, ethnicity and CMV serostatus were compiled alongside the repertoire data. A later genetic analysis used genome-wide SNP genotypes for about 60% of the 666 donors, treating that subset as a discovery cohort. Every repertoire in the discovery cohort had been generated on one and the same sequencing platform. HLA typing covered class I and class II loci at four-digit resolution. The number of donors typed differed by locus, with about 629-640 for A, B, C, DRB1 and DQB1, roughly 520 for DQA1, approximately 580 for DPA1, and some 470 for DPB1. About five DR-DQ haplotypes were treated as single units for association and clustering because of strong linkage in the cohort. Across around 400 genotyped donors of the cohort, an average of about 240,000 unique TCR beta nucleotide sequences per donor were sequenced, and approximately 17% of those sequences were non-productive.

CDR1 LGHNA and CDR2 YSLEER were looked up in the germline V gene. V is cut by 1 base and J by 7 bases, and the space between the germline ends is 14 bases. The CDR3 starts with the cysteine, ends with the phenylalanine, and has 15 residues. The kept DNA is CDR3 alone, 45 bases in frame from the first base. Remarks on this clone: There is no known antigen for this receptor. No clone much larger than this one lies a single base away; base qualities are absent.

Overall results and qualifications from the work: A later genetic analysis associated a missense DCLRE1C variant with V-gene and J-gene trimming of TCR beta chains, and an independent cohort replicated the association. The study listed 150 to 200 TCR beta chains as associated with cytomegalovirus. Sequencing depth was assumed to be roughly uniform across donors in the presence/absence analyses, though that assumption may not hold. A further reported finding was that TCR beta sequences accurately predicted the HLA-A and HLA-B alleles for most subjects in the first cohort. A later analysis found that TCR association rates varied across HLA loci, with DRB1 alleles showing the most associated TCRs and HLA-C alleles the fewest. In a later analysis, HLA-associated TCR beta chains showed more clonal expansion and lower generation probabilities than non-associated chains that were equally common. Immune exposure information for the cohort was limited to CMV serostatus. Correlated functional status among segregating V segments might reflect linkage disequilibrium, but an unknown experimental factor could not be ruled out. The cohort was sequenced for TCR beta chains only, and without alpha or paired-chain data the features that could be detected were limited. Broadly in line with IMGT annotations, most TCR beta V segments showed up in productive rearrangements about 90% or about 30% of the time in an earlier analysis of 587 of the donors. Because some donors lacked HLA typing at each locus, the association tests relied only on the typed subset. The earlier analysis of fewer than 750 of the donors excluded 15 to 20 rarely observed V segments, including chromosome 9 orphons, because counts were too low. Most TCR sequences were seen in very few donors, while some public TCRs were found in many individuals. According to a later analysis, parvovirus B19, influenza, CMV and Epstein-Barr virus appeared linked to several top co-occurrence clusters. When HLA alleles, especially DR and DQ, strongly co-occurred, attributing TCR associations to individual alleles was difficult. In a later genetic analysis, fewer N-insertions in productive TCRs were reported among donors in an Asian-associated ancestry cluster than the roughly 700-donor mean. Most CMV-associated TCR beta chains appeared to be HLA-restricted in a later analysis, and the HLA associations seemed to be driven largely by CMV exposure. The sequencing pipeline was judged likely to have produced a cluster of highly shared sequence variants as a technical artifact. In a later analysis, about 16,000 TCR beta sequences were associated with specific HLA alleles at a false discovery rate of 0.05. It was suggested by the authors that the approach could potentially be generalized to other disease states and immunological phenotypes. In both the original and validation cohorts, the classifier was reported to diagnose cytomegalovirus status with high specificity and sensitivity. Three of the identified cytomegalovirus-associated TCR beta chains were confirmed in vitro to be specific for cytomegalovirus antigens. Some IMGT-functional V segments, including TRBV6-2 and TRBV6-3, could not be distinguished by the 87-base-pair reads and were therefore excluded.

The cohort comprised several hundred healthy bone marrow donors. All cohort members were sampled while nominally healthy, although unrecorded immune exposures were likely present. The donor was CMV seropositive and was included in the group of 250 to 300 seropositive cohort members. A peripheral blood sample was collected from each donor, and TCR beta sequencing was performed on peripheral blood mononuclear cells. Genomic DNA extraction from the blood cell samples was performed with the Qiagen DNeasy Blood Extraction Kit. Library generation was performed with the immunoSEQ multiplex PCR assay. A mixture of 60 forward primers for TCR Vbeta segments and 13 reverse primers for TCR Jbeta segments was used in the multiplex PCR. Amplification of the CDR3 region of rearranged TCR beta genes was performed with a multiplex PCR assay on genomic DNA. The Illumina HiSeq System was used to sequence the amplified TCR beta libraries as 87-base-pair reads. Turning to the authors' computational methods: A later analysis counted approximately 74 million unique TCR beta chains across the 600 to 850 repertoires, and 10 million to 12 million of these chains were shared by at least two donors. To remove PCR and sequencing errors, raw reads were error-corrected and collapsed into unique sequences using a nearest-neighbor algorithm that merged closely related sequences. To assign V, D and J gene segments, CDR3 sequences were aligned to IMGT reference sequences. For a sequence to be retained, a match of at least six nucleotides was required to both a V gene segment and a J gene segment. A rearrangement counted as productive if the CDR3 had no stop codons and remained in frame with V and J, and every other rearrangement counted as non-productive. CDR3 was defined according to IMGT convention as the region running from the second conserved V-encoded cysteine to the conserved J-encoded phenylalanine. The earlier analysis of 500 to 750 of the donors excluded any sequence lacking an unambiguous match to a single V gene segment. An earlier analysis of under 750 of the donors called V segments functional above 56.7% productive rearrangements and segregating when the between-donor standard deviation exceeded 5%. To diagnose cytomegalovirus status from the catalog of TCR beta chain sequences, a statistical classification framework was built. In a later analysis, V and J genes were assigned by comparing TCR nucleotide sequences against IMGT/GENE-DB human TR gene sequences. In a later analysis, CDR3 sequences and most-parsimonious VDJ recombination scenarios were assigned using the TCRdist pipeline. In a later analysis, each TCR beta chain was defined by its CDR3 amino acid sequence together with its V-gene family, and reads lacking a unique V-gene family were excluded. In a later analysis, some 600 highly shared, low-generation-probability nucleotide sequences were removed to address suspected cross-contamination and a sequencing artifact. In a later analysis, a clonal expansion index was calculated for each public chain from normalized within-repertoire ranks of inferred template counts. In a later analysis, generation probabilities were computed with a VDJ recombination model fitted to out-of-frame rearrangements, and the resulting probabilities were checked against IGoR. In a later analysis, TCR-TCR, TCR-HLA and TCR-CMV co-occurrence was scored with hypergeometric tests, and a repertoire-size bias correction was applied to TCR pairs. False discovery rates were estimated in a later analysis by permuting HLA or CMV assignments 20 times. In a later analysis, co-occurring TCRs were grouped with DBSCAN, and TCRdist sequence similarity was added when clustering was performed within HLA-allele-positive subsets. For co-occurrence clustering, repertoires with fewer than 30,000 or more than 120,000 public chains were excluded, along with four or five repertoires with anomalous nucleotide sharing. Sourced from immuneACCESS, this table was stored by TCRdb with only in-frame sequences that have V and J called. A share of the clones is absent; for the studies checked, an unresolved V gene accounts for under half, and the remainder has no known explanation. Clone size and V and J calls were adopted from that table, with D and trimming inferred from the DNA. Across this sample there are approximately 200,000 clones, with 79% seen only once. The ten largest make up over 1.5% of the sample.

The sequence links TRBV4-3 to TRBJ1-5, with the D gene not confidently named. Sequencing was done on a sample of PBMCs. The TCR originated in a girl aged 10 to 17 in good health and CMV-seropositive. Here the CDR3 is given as CASSQGAGVGQPQHF. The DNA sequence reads TGCGCCAGCAGCCAAGGGGCCGGGGTGGGACAGCCCCAGCATTTT.